The sequence of this TCR beta chain was determined in a study of a mutant IDH1 vaccine in newly diagnosed glioma. Study-wide context: The therapy given earlier, which was standard therapy, consisted of radiotherapy, temozolomide, or both, and most of the patients received both.

This CDR3 is built from 15 residues. Per germline, CDR1 SGHTA and CDR2 FQGNSA. The V gene lost 5 bases and the J gene lost 3 bases, with 13 bases spanning the gap. Of note for this clone: No antigen is known for it.

TCRdb keeps only in-frame clones here, not all; method: immunoSEQ multiplex PCR. The top ten hold about 2.5% of the sample, which has tens of thousands of clones, around 86% seen once. Time point indicated: baseline, week 1 (first vaccination visit). As for treatment: pre-vaccination baseline after standard-of-care therapy. General study results and limits: Pseudoprogression seemed unlinked to shifts in top peripheral T cell clonotypes.

The chain has TRBV7-2 and TRBJ2-2, with TRBD2 as a possible D gene (5 bases). The sample was PBMCs, taken from a glioma patient treated with radiotherapy, temozolomide or both. The TCR sequence derives from a man aged 40-50 years with glioma. The CDR3 nucleotides are TGTGCCAGCAGCCTGGACTTCTCGTACACCGGGGAGCTGTTTTTT. Encoded protein: CASSLDFSYTGELFF.